This T cell receptor beta chain emerged from a study of T cell repertoires in cytomegalovirus infection. The CDR3 has 16 amino acids. V was trimmed by 4 bases and J by 4 bases, leaving 19 bases between them. The germline CDR1 and CDR2 sequences are MNHEY and SVGAGI. Study-level points and caveats: Cumulative public TCR beta family frequency identified CMV carriers with the relevant HLA. Ex vivo responses were dominated by HLA-C-restricted CMV-specific TCR beta clonotypes.

TCRdb re-called the reads with MiXCR, one entry per CDR3 protein. The sample yields more than 150,000 distinct CDR3 sequences, roughly a fifth seen once. Of note for this clonotype: The antigen remains undetermined.

The specimen was PBMCs. J is TRBJ2-5 and V is TRBV6-5; D possibly uses TRBD1 or TRBD2 (5 bases each). This receptor was taken from a human donor in good health (CMV status not recorded). Some clones in this sample may be carry-over from other donors' samples. This CDR3 reads CASSSPGTADGETQYF. For the CDR3, the DNA is TGTGCCAGCAGTTCTCCCGGGACCGCAGACGGAGAGACCCAGTACTTC.